The clone carrying this T cell receptor beta chain was observed many times. Its target is not known. CDR1 is MNHNY and CDR2 is SVGAGI in the germline V gene (reference sequence). The CDR3 is 14 residues long. V shed 4 bases and J shed 7 bases, with 14 bases lying between them. TCRdb re-derived calls from the multiplex PCR reads in MiXCR, one entry per CDR3 protein. The table shows tens of thousands of distinct CDR3 sequences, with around 50% occurring only once. The sample belongs to a study of breast tumors, draining lymph nodes, adjacent tissues. The study's findings and limits: Most tumor T cells seemingly derive from lymph node, then expand in tumor. Compared with lymph nodes, tumors were less diverse; compared with nontumor tissue, more. Luminal-like breast cancer showed significantly greater tumor-nontumor repertoire similarity than basal-like breast cancer did. The lymph node origin of tumor T cells was framed as consistent with a hypothesis, not demonstrated.

Sequencing input: breast tumor tissue. The TCR was taken from a female donor with breast cancer. Some clones in this sample may be carry-over from other donors' samples. V is TRBV6-6 and J is TRBJ2-1, with D perhaps TRBD2 (5 bases). CDR3 region: CASSLAGRTNEQFF. CDR3 in DNA: TGTGCCAGCAGTTTGGCGGGCAGGACGAATGAGCAGTTCTTC.